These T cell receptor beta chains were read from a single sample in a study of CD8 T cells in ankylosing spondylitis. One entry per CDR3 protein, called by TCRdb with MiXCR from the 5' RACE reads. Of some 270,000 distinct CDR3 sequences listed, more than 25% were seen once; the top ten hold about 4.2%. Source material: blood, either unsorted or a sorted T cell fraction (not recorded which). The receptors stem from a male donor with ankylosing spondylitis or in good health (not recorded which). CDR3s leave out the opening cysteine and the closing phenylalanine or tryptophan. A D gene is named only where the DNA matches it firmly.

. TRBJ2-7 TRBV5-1 ASSLTAQPGYEQY
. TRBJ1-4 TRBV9 ASSPRLGEKLF
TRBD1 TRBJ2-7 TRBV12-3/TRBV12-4 ASSDPGQGIYEQY
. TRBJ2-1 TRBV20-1 SARGTTRGSEQF
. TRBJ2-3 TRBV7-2 ASSKGGWGPSTDTQY
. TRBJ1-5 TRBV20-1 SARDVSQPQPQH
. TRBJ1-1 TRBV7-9 ASSPIGEAF
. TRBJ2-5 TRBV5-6 ASSSVEQETQY
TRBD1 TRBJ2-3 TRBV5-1 ASSSGQGADTQY
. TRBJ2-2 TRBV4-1 ASSQDRGRLNTGELF
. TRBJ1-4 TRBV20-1 SARGGPNEKLF
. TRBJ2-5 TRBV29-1 SVERQQETQY
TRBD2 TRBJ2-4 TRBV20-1 SAVASGGEAKNIQY
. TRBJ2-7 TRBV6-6 ASSPGLLEQY
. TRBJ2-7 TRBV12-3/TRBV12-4 ASSLWQGPEQY
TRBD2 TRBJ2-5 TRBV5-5 ASSRLPSGLQETQY